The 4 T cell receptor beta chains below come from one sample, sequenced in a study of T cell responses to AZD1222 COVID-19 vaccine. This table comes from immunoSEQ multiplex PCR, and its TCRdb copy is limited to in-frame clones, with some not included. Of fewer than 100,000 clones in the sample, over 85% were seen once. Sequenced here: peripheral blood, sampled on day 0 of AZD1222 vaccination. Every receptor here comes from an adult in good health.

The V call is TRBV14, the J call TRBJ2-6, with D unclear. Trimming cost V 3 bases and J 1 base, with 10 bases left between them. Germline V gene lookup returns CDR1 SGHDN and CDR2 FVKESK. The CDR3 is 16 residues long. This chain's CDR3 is CASSHLKGSGANVLTF. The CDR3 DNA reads TGTGCCAGCAGCCATCTAAAGGGTTCTGGGGCCAACGTCCTGACTTTC.

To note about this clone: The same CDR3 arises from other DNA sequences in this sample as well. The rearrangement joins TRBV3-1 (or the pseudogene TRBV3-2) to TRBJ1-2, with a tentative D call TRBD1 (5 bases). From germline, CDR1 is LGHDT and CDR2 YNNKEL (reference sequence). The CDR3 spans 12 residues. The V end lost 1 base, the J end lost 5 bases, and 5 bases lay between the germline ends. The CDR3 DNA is TGTGCCAGCAGCCAAGGGGGGTATGGCTACACCTTC. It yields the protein CASSQGGYGYTF.

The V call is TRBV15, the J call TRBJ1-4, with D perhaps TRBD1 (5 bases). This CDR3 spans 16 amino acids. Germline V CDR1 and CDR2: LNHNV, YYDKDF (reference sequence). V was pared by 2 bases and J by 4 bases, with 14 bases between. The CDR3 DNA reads TGTGCCACCAGCAGACTACAGGTCCGGATTAATGAAAAACTGTTTTTT. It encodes CATSRLQVRINEKLFF.

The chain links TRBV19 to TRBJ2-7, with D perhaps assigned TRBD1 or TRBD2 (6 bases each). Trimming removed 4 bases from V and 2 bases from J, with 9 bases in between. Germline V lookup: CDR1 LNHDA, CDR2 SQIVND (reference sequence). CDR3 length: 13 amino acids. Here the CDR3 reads CASSRRGAYEQYF. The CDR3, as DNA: TGTGCCAGTAGTAGAAGGGGGGCCTACGAGCAGTACTTC.